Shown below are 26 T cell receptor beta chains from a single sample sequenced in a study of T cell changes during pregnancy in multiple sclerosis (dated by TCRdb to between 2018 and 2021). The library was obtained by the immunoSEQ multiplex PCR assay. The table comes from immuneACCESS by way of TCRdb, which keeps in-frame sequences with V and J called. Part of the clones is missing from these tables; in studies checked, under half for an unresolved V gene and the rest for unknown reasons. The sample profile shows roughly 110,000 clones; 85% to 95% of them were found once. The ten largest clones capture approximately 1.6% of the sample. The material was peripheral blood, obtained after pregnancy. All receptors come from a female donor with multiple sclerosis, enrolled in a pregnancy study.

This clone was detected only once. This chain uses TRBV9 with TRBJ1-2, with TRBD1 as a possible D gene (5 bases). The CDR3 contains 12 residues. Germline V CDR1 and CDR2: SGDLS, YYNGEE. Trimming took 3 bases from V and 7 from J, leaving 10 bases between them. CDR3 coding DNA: TGTGCCAGCAGCGGCGGACACGCTGGCTACACCTTC. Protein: CASSGGHAGYTF.

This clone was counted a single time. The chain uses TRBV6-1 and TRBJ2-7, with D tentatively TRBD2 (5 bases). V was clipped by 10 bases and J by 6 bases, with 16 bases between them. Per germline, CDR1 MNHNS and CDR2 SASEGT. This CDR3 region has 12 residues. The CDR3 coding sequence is TGTGCCACCCAGCGGAGTGAGCTCGAGCAGTACTTC. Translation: CATQRSELEQYF.

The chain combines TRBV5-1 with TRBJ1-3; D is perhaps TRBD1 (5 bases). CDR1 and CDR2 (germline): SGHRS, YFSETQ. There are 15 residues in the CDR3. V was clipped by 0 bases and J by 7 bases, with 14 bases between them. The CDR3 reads CASSLEGQGGNTIYF. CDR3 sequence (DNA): TGCGCCAGCAGCTTGGAAGGTCAGGGAGGTAACACCATATATTTT.

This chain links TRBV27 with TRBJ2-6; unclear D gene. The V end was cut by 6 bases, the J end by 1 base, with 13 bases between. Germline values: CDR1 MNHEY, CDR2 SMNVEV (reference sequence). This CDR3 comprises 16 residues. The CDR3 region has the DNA TGTGCCAGCAGCCTCACTGTCCCATCTGGGGCCAACGTCCTGACTTTC. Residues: CASSLTVPSGANVLTF.

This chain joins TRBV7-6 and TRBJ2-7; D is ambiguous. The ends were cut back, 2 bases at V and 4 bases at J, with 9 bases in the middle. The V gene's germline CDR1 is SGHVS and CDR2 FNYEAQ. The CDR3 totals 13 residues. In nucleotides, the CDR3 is TGTGCCAGCAGCTTAAAGCTGTGGTACGAGCAGTACTTC. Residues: CASSLKLWYEQYF.

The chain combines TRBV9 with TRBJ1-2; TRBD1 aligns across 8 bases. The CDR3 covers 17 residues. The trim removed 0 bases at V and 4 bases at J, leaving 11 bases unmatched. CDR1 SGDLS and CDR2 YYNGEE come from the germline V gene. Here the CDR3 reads CASSVGIQGALGYGYTF. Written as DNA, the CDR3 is TGTGCCAGCAGCGTAGGGATTCAGGGGGCGCTGGGCTATGGCTACACCTTC.

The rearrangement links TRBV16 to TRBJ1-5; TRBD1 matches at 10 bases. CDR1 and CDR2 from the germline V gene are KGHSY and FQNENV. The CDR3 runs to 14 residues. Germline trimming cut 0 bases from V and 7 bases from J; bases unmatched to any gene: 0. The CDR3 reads CASSQSTGGQPQHF. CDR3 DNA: TGTGCCAGCAGCCAATCGACAGGGGGCCAGCCCCAGCATTTT. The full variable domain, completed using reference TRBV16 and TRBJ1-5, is GEEVAQTPKHLVRGEGQKAKLYCAPIKGHSYVFWYQQVLKNEFKFLISFQNENVFDETGMPKERFSAKCLPNSPCSLEIQATKLEDSAVYFCASSQSTGGQPQHFGDGTRLSIL.

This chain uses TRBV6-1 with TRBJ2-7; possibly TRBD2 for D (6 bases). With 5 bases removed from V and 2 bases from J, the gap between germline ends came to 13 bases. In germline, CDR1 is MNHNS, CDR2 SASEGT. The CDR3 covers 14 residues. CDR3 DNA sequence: TGTGCCAGCAGTCTACCGGACTACGCCTACGAGCAGTACTTC. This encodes CASSLPDYAYEQYF.

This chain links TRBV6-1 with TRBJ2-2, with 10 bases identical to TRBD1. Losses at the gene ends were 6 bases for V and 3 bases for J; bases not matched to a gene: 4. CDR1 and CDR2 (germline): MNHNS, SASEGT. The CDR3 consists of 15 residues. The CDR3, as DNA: TGTGCCAGCAGAGCCGGGACAGGGGACACCGGGGAGCTGTTTTTT. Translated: CASRAGTGDTGELFF.

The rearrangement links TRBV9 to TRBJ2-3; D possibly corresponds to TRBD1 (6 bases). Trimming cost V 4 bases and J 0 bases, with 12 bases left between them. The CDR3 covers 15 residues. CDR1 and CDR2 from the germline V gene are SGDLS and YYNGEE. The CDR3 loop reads CASSPWTDSTDTQYF. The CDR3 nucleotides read TGTGCCAGCAGCCCTTGGACAGATAGCACAGATACGCAGTATTTT.

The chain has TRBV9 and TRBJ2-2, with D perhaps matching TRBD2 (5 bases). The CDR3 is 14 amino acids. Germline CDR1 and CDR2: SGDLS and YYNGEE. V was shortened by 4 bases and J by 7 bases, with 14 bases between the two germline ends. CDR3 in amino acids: CASSPQAADGELFF. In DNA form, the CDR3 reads TGTGCCAGCAGCCCCCAAGCGGCAGACGGGGAGCTGTTTTTT. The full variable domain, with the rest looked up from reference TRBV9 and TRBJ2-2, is DSGVTQTPKHLITATGQRVTLRCSPRSGDLSVYWYQQSLDQGLQFLIQYYNGEERAKGNILERFSAQQFPDLHSELNLSSLELGDSALYFCASSPQAADGELFFGEGSRLTVL.

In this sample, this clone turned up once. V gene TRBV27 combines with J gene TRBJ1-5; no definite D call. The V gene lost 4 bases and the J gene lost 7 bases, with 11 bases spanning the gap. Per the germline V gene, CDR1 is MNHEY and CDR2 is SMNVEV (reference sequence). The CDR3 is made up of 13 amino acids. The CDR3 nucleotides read TGTGCCAGCAGTTCGCACCGAGGACAGCCCCAGCATTTT. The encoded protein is CASSSHRGQPQHF.

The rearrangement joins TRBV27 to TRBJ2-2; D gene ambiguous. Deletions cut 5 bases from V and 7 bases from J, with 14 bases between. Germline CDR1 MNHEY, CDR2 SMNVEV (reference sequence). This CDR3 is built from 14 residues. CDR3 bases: TGTGCCAGCAGTGCAGCGCTTCCGAACGGGGAGCTGTTTTTT. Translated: CASSAALPNGELFF.

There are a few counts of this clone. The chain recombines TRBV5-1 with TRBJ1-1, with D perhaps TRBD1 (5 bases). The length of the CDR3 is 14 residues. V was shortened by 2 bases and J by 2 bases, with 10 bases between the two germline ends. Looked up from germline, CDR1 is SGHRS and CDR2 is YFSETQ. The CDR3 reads CASSLGDDNTEAFF. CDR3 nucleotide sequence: TGCGCCAGCAGCTTAGGGGATGACAACACTGAAGCTTTCTTT.

The CDR3 loop reads CATPAQRGSNTGELFF. CDR3 nucleotides: TGTGCCACCCCGGCACAGCGGGGCTCGAACACCGGGGAGCTGTTTTTT. This chain links TRBV15 with TRBJ2-2; 7 bases fit TRBD2. Per germline, CDR1 LNHNV and CDR2 YYDKDF (reference sequence). Trimming removed 8 bases from V and 0 bases from J; junction bases left unmatched: 9. This CDR3 contains 16 residues.

Written as DNA, the CDR3 is TGTGCCAGCAGTCTGACAGGGTCCTCAGGAAACACCATATATTTT. This gives the protein CASSLTGSSGNTIYF. The genes are TRBV27 and TRBJ1-3, with 7 bases fitting TRBD1. In germline, CDR1 is MNHEY, CDR2 SMNVEV (reference sequence). Unmatched junction bases numbered 8, after V lost 5 bases and J lost 4 bases. The CDR3 totals 15 residues.

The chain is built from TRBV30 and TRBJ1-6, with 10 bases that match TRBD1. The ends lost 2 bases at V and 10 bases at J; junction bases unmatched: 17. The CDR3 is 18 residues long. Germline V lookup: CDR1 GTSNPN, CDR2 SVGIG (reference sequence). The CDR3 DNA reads TGTGCCTGGAGTCCGTACAGCTCAACCGGGACAGGGGCCTCACCCCTCCACTTT. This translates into CAWSPYSSTGTGASPLHF.

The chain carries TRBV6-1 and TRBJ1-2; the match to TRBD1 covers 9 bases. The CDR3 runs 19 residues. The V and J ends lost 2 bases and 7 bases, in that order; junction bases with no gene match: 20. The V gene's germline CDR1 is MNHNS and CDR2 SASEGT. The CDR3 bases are TGTGCCAGCAGTGAACGGGGGGACAGGGTCTCCCTTAGTCGGGTTGGCTACACCTTC. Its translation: CASSERGDRVSLSRVGYTF.

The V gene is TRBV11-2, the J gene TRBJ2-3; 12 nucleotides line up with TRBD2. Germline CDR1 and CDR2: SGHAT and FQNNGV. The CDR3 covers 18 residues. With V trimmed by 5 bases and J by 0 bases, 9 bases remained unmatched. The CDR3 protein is CASSKGLAGGTSTDTQYF. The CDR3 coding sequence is TGTGCCAGCAGCAAAGGGCTAGCGGGAGGGACTAGCACAGATACGCAGTATTTT.

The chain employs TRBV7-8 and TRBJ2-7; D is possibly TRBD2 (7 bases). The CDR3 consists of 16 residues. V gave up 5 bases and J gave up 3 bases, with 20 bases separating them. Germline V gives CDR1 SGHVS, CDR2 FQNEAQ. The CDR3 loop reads CASSRGGVRDYYEQYF. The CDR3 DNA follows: TGTGCCAGCAGCAGAGGGGGGGTGCGGGATTACTACGAGCAGTACTTC.

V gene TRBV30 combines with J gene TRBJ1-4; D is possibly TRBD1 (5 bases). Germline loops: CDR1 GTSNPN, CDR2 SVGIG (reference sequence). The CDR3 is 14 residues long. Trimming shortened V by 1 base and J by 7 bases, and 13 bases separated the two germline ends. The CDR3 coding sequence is TGTGCCTGGAGTGCTATCCGCGGGGGTGAAAAACTGTTTTTT. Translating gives CAWSAIRGGEKLFF.

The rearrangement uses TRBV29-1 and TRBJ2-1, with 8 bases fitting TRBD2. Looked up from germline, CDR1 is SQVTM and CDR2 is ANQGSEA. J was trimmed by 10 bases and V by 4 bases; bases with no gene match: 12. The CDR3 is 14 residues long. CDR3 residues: CSVGFGTREDEQFF. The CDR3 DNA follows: TGCAGCGTTGGGTTCGGGACTAGGGAAGACGAGCAGTTCTTC.

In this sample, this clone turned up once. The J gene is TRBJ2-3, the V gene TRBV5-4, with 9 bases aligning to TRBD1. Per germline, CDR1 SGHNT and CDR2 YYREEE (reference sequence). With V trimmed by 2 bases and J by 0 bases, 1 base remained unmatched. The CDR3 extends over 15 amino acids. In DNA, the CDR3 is TGTGCCAGCAGCTTTGGGACAGGGAGCACAGATACGCAGTATTTT. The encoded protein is CASSFGTGSTDTQYF.

The CDR3 DNA sequence: TGTGCCAGCGGCAGGAGACCGAAACTCGGCACCGGGGAGCTGTTTTTT. This sequence encodes CASGRRPKLGTGELFF. The chain is built from TRBV21-1 and TRBJ2-2; the D call TRBD2 from the table was never checked on the DNA. TRBV21-1 is flagged as a pseudogene. CDR3 length: 16 amino acids.

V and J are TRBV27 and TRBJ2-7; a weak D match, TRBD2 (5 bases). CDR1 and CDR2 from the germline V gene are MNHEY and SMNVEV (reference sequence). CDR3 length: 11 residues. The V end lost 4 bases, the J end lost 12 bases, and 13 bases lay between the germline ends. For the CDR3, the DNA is TGTGCCAGCAGTTCCGGACTTCATGCGTACTTC. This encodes CASSSGLHAYF.

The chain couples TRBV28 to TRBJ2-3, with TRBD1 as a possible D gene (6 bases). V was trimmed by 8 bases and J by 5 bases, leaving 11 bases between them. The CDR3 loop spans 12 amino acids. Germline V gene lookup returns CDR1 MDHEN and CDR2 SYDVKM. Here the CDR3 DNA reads TGTGCCAGCTCTGGACAGATAGATACGCAGTATTTT. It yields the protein CASSGQIDTQYF.